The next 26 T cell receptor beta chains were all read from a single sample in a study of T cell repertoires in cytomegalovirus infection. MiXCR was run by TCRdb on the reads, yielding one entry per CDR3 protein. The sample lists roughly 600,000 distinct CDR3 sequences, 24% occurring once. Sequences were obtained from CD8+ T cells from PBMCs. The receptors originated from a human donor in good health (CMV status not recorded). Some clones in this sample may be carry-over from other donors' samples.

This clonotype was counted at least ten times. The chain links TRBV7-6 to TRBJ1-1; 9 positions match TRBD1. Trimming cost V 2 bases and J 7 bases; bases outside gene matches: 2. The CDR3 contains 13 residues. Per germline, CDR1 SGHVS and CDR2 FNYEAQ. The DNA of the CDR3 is TGTGCCAGCAGCTTAACGACAGGGGGTGAAGCTTTCTTT. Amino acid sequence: CASSLTTGGEAFF.

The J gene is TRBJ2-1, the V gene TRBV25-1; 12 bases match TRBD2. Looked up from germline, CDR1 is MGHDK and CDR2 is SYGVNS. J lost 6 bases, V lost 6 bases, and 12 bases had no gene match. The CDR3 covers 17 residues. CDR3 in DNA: TGTGCCAGCAGCTTCGATTCCGGACTAGCGGGGAGCAATGAGCAGTTCTTC. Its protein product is CASSFDSGLAGSNEQFF.

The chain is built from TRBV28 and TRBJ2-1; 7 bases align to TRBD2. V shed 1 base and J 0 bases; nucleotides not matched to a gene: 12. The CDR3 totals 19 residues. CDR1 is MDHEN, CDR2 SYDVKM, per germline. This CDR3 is CASSLFGLAAVDSYNEQFF. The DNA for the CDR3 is TGTGCCAGCAGTTTATTTGGTCTAGCGGCGGTCGACTCCTACAATGAGCAGTTCTTC.

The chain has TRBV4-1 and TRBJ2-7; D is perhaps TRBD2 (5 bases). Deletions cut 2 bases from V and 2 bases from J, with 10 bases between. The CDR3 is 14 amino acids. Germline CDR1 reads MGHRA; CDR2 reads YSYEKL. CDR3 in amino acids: CASSQTDGTYEQYV. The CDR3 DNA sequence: TGCGCCAGCAGCCAAACGGACGGGACCTACGAGCAGTACGTC.

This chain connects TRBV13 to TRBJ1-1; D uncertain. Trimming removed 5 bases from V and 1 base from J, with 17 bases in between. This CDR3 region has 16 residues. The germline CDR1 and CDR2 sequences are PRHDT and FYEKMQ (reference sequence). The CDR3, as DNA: TGTGCCAGCAGCCCCAACCGGAAAGGTGCGAACACTGAAGCTTTCTTT. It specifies CASSPNRKGANTEAFF.

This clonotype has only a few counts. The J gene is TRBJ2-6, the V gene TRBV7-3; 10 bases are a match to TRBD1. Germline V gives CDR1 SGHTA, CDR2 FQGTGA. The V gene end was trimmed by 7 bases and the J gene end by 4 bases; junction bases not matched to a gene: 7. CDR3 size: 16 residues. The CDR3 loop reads CASMGQGSSGANVLTF. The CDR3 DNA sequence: TGTGCCAGCATGGGACAGGGGTCCTCCGGGGCCAACGTCCTGACTTTC.

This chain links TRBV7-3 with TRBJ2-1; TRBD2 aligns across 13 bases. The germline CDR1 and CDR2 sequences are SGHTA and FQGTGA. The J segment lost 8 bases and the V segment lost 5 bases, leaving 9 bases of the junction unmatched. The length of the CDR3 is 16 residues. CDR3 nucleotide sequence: TGTGCCAGCAGCCTGGGACTAGCGGGGTTTGGAGATGAGCAGTTCTTC. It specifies CASSLGLAGFGDEQFF. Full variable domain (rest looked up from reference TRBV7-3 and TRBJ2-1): GAGVSQTPSNKVTEKGKYVELRCDPISGHTALYWYRQSLGQGPEFLIYFQGTGAADDSGLPNDRFFAVRPEGSVSTLKIQRTERGDSAVYLCASSLGLAGFGDEQFFGPGTRLTVL.

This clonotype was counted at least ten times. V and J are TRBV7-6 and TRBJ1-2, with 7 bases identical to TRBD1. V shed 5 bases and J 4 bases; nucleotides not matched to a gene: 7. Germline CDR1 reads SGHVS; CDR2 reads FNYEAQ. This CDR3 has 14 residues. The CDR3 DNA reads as TGTGCCAGCAGCCCGGACAGGTCCAGCTATGGCTACACCTTC. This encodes CASSPDRSSYGYTF.

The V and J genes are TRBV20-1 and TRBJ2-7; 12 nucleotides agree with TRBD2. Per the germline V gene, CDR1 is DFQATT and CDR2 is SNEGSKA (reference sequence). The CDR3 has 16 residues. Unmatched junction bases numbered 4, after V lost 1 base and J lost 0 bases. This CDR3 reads CSARGTSGDSSYEQYF. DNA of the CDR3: TGCAGTGCTAGAGGGACTAGCGGGGACAGCTCCTACGAGCAGTACTTC.

The CDR3 sequence: CASSAPRGTSGGHPYNEQFF. The CDR3 DNA follows: TGTGCCAGCAGCGCGCCCCGCGGGACTAGCGGGGGCCATCCTTACAATGAGCAGTTCTTC. V and J are TRBV9 and TRBJ2-1; 14 bases fit TRBD2. Germline V gene data show CDR1 as SGDLS and CDR2 as YYNGEE. V lost 3 bases, J lost 4 bases, and 15 bases stayed unmatched. The CDR3 covers 20 residues.

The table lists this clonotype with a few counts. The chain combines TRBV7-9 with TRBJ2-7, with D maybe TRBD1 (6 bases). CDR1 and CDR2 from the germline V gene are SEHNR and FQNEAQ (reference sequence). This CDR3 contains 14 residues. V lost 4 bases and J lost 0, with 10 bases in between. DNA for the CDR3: TGTGCCAGCAGCTCGGACAGAACCTCCTACGAGCAGTACGTC. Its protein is CASSSDRTSYEQYV.

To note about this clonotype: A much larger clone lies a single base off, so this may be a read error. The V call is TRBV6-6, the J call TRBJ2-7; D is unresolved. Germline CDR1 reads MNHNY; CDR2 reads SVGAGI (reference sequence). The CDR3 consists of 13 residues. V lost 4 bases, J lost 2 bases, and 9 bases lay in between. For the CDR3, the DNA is TGTGCCAGCAGTTGCGGCCTCACCTACGAGCAGTACGTC. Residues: CASSCGLTYEQYV.

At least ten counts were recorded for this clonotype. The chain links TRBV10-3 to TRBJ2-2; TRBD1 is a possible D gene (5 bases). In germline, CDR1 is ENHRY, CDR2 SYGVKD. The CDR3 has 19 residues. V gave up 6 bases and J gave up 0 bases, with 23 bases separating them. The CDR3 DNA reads TGTGCCATCAGGGTGTTCAGGGAACGCGGACCTGCGAACACCGGGGAGCTGTTTTTT. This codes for CAIRVFRERGPANTGELFF.

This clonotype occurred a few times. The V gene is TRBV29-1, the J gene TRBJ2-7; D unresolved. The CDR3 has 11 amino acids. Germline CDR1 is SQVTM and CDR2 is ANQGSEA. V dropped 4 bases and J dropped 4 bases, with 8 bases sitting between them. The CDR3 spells CSVVDSYEQYF. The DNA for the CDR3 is TGCAGCGTTGTCGATTCGTACGAGCAGTACTTC.

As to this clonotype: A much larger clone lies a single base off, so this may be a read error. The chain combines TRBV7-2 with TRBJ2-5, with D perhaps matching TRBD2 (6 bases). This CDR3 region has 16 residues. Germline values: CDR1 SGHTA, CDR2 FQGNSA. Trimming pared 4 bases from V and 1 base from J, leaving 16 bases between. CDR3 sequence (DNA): TGTGCCAGCAGCTCTGACTGGGGGGAACTCCAAGAGACCCAGTACTTC. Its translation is CASSSDWGELQETQYF.

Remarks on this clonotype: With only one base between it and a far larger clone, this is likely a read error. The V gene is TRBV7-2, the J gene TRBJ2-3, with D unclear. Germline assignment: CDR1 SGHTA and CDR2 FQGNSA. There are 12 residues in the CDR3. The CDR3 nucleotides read TGTGTCAGCAGCCCCGACACAGATACGCAGTATTTT. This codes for CVSSPDTDTQYF.

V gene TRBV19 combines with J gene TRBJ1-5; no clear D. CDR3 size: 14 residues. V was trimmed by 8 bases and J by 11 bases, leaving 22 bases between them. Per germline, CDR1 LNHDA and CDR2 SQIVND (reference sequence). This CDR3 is CASVTAGGKRSQHF. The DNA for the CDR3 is TGTGCCAGTGTCACGGCGGGAGGGAAAAGGTCCCAGCATTTT.

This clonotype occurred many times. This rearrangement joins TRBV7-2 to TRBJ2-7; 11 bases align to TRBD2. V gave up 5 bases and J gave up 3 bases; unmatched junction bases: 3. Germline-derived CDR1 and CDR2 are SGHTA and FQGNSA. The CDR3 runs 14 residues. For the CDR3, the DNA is TGTGCCAGCAGCGGGGGACTAGCGGACTACGAGCAGTACTTC. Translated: CASSGGLADYEQYF. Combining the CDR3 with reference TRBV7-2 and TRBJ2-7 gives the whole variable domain GAGVSQSPSNKVTEKGKDVELRCDPISGHTALYWYRQSLGQGLEFLIYFQGNSAPDKSGLPSDRFSAERTGGSVSTLTIQRTQQEDSAVYLCASSGGLADYEQYFGPGTRLTVT.

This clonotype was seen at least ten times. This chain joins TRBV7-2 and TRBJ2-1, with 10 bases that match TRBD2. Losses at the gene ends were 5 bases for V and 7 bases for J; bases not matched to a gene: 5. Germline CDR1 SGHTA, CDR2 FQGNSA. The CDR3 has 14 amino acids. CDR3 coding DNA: TGTGCCAGCAGCCTTAGCGGGGGGCGGAATGAGCAGTTCTTC. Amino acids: CASSLSGGRNEQFF.

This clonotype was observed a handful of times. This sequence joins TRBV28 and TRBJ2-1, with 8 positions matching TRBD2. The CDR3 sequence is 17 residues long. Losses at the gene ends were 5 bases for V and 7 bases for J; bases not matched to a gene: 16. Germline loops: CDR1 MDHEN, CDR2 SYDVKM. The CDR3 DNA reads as TGTGCCAGCAGTAAGCCCTCACTAGCGGAGGGGGTGAATGAGCAGTTCTTC. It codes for CASSKPSLAEGVNEQFF.

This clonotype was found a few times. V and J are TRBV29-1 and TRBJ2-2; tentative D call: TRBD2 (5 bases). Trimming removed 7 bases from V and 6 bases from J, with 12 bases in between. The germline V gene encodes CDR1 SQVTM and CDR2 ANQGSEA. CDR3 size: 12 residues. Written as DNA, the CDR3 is TGCAGCGGACGATTCGGGGCCGGGGAGCTGTTTTTT. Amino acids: CSGRFGAGELFF.

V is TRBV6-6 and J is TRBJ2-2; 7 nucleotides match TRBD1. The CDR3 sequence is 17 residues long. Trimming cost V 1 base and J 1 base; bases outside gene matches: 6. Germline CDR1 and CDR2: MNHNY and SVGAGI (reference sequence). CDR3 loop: CASSYFLQGWNTGELFF. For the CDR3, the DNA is TGTGCCAGCAGTTACTTTCTACAGGGGTGGAACACCGGGGAGCTGTTTTTT.

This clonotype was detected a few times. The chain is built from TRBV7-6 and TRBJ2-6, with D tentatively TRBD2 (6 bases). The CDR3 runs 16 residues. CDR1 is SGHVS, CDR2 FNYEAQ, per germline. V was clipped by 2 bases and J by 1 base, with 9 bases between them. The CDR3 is CASSLSRGSGANVLTF. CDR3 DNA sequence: TGTGCCAGCAGCTTATCCCGGGGGTCTGGGGCCAACGTCCTGACTTTC.

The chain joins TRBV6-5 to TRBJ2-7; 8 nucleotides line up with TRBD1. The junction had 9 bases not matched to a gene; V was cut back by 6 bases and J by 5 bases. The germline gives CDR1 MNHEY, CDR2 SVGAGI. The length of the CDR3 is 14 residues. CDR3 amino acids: CASSVTAGGNEQYV. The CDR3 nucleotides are TGTGCCAGCAGCGTTACAGCAGGGGGCAACGAGCAGTACGTC.

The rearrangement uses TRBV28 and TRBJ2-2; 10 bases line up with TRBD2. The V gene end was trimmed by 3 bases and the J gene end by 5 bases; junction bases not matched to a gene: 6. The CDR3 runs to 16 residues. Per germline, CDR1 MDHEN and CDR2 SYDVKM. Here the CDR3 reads CASSFLGTSETGELFF. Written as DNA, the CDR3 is TGTGCCAGCAGTTTTTTGGGGACTAGCGAGACCGGGGAGCTGTTTTTT.

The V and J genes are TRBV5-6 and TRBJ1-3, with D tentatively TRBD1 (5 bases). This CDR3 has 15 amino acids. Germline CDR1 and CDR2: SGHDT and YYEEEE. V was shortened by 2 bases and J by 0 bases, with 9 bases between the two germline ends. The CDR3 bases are TGTGCCAGCAGCTTTGTGGGGACCTCTGGAAACACCATATATTTT. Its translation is CASSFVGTSGNTIYF.